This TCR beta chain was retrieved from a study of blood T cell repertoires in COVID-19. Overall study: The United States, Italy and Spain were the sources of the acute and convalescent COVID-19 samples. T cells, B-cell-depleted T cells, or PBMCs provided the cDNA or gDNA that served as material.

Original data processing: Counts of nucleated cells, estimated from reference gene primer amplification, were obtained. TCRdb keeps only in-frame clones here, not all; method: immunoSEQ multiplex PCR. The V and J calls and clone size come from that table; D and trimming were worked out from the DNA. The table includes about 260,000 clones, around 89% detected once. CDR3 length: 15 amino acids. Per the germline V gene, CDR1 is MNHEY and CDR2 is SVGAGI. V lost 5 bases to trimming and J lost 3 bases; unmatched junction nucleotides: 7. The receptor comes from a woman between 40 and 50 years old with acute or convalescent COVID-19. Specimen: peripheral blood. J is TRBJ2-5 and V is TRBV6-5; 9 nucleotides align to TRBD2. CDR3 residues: CASSLSGGTEETQYF. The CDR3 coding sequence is TGTGCCAGCAGTCTTAGCGGGGGAACAGAAGAGACCCAGTACTTC.